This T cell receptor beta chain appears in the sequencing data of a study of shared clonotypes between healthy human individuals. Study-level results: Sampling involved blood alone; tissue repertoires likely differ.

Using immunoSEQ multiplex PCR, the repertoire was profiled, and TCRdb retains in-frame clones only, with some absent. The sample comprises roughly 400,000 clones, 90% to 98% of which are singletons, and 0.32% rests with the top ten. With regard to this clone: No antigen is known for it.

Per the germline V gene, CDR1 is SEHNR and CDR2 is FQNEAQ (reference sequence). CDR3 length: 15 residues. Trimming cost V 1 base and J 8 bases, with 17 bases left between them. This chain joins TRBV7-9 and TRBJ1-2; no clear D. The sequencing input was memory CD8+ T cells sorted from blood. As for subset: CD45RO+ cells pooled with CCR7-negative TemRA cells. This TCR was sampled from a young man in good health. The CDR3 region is CASSLGFGILGGYTF. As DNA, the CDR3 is TGTGCCAGCAGCTTAGGGTTTGGGATCCTCGGGGGCTACACCTTC.